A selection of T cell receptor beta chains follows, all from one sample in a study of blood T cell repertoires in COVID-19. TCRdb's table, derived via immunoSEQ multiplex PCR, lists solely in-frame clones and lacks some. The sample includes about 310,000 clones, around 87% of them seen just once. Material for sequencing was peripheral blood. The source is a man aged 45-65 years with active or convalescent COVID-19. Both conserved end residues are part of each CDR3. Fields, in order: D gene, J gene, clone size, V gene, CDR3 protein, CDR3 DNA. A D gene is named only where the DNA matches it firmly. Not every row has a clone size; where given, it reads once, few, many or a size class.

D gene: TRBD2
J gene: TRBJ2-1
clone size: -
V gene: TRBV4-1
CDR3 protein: CASSQDLAGKTQRSYNEQFF
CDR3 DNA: TGCGCCAGCAGCCAAGATTTAGCGGGAAAAACGCAACGCTCCTACAATGAGCAGTTCTTC

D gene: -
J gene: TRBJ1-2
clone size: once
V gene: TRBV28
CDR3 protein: CASSLGQNYGYTF
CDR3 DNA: TGTGCCAGCAGCCTCGGACAGAACTATGGCTACACCTTC

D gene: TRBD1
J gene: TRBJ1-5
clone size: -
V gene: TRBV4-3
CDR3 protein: CASSQEQTGEVQHF
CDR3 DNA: TGCGCCAGCAGCCAAGAACAGACAGGGGAAGTCCAGCATTTT

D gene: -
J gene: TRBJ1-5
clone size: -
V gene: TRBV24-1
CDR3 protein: CATSSRRINQPQHF
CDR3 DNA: TGTGCCACCAGTTCCAGGAGGATCAATCAGCCCCAGCATTTT

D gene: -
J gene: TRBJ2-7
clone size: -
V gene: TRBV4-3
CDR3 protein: CASSKREGTGSYEQYF
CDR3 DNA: TGCGCCAGCAGCAAGAGGGAGGGGACAGGCTCCTACGAGCAGTACTTC

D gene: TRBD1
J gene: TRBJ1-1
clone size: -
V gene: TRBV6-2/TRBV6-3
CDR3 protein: CASSYSGTGEAFF
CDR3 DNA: TGTGCCAGCAGTTACTCCGGGACAGGGGAAGCTTTCTTT

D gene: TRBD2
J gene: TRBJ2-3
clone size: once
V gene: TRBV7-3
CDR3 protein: CASSLNGRVGTDTQYF
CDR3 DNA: TGTGCCAGCAGCTTAAACGGGAGGGTGGGGACAGATACGCAGTATTTT

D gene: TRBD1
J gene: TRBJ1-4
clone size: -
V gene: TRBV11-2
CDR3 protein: CASSHLEGAANEKLFF
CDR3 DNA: TGTGCCAGCAGCCATCTCGAGGGGGCGGCTAATGAAAAACTGTTTTTT

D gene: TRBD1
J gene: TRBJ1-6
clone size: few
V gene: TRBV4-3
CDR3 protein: CASSQLRGLPHNSPLHF
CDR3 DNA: TGCGCCAGCAGCCAACTAAGGGGGCTCCCACATAATTCACCCCTCCACTTT

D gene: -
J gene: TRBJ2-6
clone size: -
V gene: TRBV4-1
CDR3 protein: CASSQDQYTGLAGANVLTF
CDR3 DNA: TGCGCCAGCAGCCAAGATCAGTATACAGGGCTTGCTGGGGCCAACGTCCTGACTTTC

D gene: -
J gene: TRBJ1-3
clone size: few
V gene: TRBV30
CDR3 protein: CAWNRDRRNTIYF
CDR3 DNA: TGTGCCTGGAACCGAGACAGGAGAAACACCATATATTTT

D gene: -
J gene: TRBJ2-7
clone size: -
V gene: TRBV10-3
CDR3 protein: CAIRQQGFSYEQYF
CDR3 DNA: TGTGCCATCAGACAACAGGGTTTCTCCTACGAGCAGTACTTC

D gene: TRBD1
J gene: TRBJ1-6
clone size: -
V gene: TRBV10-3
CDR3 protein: CAIRQGQAYNSPLHF
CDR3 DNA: TGTGCCATCAGACAGGGACAGGCCTATAATTCACCCCTCCACTTT

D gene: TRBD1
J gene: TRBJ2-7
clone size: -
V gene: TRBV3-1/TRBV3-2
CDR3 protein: CASRNRGNSYEQYF
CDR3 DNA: TGTGCCAGCAGAAACAGGGGGAACTCCTACGAGCAGTACTTC

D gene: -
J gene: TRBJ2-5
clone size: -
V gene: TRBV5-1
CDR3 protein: CASSLESGEWGETQYF
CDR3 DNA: TGCGCCAGCAGCTTGGAATCAGGGGAATGGGGGGAGACCCAGTACTTC

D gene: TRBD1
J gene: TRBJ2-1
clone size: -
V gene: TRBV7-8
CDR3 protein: CASSFTGGRDNEQFF
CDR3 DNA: TGTGCCAGCAGCTTTACAGGGGGCCGAGACAATGAGCAGTTCTTC

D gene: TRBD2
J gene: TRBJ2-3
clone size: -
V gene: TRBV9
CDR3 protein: CASSVLGGLATDTQYF
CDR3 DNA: TGTGCCAGCAGCGTACTAGGGGGACTAGCCACAGATACGCAGTATTTT

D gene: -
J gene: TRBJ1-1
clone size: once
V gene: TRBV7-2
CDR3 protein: CASSLGAGLNTEAFF
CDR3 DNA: TGTGCCAGCAGCTTAGGGGCAGGGTTGAACACTGAAGCTTTCTTT

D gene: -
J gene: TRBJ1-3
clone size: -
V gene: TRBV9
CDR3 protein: CASSPPRTTGNTIYF
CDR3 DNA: TGTGCCAGCAGCCCTCCCCGGACAACTGGAAACACCATATATTTT

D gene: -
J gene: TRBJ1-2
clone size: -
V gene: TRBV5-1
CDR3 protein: CASTLTAGGNYGYTF
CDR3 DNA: TGCGCCAGCACCCTAACGGCCGGCGGCAACTATGGCTACACCTTC

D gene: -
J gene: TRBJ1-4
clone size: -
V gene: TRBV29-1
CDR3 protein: CSVGLVATNEKLFF
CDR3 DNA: TGCAGCGTTGGACTGGTTGCAACTAATGAAAAACTGTTTTTT

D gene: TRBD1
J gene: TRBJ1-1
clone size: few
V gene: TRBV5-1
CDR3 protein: CASSFDSGQGGTEAFF
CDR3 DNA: TGCGCCAGCAGCTTCGATTCAGGACAGGGCGGTACTGAAGCTTTCTTT

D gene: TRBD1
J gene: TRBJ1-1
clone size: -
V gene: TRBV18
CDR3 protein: CASSPRTGLDTEAFF
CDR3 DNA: TGTGCCAGCTCACCCCGGACAGGGCTGGACACTGAAGCTTTCTTT

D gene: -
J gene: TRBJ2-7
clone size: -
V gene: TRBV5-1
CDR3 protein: CASSGRQADSYEQYF
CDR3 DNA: TGCGCCAGCAGCGGCCGACAGGCTGACTCCTACGAGCAGTACTTC

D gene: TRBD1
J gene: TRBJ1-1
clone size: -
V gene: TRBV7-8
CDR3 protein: CASSLAGQGVSLMNTEAFF
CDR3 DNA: TGTGCCAGCAGCTTAGCGGGGCAGGGGGTTTCCCTGATGAACACTGAAGCTTTCTTT

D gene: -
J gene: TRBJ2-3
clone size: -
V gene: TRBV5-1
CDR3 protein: CASREQHTGDTQYF
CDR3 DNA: TGCGCCAGCAGGGAACAGCACACCGGAGATACGCAGTATTTT